This record concerns one T cell receptor (beta chain) sequence. Its antigen is undetermined. Trimming removed 8 bases at V and 6 bases at J, with 14 bases between. The V gene's germline CDR1 is SNHLY and CDR2 FYNNEI. This CDR3 is 12 amino acids long. The study ran its PCR with 60 Vbeta and 13 Jbeta primers. Data came from immunoSEQ multiplex PCR; TCRdb stores just in-frame clones and leaves some out. Recorded for this sample: around 70,000 clones. These data come from a study of cytomegalovirus exposure and HLA in healthy donors. Findings and limits, study-wide: In a later analysis, several top co-occurrence clusters appeared linked to parvovirus B19, influenza, CMV and Epstein-Barr virus. Some V segments could not be told apart, so they were left out, TRBV6-2 and TRBV6-3 among them. A missense variant in DCLRE1C was later tied to TCR beta V- and J-gene trimming. The authors judged a highly shared variant cluster likely a sequencing artifact.

The rearrangement joins TRBV2 to TRBJ2-7; perhaps TRBD2 as D (5 bases). The TCR comes from a man in his forties or fifties in good health and CMV-seronegative. Sequencing was done on a sample of PBMCs. CDR3 in amino acids: CASGEIRGEQYF. CDR3 DNA sequence: TGTGCCAGCGGGGAAATACGGGGCGAGCAGTACTTC. The entire variable domain, with the rest obtained from reference TRBV2 and TRBJ2-7, is as follows: EPEVTQTPSHQVTQMGQEVILRCVPISNHLYFYWYRQILGQKVEFLVSFYNNEISEKSEIFDDQFSVERPDGSNFTLKIRSTKLEDSAMYFCASGEIRGEQYFGPGTRLTVT.